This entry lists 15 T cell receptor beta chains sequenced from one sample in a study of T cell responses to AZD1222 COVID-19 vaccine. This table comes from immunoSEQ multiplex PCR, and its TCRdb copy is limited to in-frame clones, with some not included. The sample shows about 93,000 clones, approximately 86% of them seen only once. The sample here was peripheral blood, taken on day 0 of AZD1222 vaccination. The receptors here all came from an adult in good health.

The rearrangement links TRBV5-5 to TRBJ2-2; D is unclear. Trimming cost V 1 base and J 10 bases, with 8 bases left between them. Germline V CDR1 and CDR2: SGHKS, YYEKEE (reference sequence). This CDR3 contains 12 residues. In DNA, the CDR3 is TGTGCCAGCAGCTTGTTCCTGGAGGAGCTGTTTTTT. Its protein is CASSLFLEELFF.

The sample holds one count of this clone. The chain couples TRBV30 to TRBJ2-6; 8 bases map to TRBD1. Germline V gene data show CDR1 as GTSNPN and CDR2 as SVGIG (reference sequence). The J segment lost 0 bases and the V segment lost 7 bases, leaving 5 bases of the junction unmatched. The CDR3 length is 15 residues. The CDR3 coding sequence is TGTGCCTATTCCACAGGGGGCTCTGGGGCCAACGTCCTGACTTTC. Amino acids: CAYSTGGSGANVLTF.

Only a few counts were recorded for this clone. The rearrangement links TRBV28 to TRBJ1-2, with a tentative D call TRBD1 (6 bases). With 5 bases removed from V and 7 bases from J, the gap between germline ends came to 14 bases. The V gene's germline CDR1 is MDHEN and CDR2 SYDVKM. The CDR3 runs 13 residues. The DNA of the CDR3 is TGTGCCAGCAGTATATTGGGGGCCTCTGGCTACACCTTC. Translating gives CASSILGASGYTF.

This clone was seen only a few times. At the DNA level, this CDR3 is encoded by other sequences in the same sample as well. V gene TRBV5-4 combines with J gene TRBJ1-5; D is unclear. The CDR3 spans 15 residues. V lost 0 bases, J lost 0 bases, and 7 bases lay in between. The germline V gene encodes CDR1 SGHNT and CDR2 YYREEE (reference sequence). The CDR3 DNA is TGTGCCAGCAGCTTGGATGGGAATAGCAATCAGCCCCAGCATTTT. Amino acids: CASSLDGNSNQPQHF.

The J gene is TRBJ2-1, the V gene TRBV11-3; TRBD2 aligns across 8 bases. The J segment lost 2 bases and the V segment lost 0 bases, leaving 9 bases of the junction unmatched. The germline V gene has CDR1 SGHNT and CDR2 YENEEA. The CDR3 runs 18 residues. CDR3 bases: TGTGCCAGCAGCTTAGATTTGGGTAGCGGGACCCCCTACAATGAGCAGTTCTTC. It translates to CASSLDLGSGTPYNEQFF.

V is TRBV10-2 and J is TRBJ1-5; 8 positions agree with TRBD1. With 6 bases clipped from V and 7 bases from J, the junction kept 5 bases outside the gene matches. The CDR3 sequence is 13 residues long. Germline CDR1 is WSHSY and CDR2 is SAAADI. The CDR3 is CASSSDRDQPQHF. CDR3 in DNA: TGCGCCAGCAGCTCGGACAGGGACCAGCCCCAGCATTTT.

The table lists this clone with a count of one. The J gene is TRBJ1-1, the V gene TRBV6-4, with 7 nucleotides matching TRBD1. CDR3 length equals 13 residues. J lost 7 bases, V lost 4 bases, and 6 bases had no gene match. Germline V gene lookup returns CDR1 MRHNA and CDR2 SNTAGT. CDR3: CASSVARGFEAFF. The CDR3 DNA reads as TGTGCCAGCAGTGTCGCCAGGGGGTTTGAAGCTTTCTTT.

The DNA of the CDR3 is TGTGCCAGCAGCCTACCCTGGCGGAACGGGGAGACCCAGTACTTC. Translation: CASSLPWRNGETQYF. The chain is built from TRBV11-2 and TRBJ2-5; D is ambiguous. From germline, CDR1 is SGHAT and CDR2 FQNNGV. The CDR3 contains 15 residues. V was clipped by 5 bases and J by 5 bases, with 18 bases between them.

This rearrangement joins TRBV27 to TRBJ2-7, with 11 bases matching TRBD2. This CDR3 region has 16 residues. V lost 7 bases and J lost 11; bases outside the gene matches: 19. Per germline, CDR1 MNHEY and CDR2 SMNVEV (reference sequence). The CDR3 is CASTPITTGTSGPKYF. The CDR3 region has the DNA TGTGCCAGCACTCCTATAACCACCGGGACTAGCGGCCCAAAGTACTTC.

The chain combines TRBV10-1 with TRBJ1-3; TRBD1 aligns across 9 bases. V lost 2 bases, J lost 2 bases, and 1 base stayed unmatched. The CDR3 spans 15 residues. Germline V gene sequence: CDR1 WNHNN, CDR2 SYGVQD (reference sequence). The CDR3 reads CASSERTGAGNTIYF. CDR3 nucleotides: TGCGCCAGCAGTGAGAGGACAGGGGCTGGAAACACCATATATTTT.

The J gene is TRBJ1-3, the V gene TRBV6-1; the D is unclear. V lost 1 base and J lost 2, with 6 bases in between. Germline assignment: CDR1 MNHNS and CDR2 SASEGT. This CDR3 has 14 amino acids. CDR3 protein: CASSEGSAGNTIYF. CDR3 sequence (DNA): TGTGCCAGCAGTGAAGGGTCAGCTGGAAACACCATATATTTT.

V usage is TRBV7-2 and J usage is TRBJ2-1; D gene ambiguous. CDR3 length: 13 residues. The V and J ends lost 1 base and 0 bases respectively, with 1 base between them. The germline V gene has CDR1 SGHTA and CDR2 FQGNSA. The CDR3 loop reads CASSLGSYNEQFF. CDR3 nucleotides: TGTGCCAGCAGCTTAGGCTCCTACAATGAGCAGTTCTTC.

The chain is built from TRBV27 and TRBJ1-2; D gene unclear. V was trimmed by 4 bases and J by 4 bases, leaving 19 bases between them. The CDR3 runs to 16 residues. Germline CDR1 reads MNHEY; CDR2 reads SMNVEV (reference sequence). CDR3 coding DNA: TGTGCCAGCAGTTCCCAACACCGGCACGTTGGCTATGGCTACACCTTC. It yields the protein CASSSQHRHVGYGYTF.

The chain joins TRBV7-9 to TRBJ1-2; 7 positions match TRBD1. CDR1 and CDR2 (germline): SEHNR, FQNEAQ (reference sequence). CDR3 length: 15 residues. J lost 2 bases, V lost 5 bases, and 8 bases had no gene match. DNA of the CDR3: TGTGCCAGCAGCCCTTCAGGGGGGAGGAACTATGGCTACACCTTC. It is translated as CASSPSGGRNYGYTF.

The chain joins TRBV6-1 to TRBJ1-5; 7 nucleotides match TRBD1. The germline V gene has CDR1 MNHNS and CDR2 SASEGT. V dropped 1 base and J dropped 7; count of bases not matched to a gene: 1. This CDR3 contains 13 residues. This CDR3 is CASSEGQGQPQHF. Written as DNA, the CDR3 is TGTGCCAGCAGTGAAGGACAGGGCCAGCCCCAGCATTTT.